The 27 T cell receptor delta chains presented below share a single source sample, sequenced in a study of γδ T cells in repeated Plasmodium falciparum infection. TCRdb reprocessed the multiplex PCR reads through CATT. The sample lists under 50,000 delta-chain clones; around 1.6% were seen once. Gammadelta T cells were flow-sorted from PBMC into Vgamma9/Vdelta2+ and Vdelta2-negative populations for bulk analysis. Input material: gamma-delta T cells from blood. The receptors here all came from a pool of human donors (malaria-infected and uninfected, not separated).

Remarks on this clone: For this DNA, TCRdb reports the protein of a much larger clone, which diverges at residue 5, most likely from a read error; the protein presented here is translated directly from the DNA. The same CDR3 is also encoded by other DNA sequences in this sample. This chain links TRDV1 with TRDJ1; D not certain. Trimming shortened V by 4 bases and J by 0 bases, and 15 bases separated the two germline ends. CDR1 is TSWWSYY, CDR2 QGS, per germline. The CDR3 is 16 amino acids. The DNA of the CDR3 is TGTGCTCTTGGGGTCGAACAGCCCGCATACACCGATAAACTCATCTTT. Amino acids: CALGVEQPAYTDKLIF.

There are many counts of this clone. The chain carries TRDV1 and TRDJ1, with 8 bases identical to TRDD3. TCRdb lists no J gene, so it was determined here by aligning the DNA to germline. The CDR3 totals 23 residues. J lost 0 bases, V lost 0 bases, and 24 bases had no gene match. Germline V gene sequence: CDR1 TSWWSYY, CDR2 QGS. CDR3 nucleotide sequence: TGTGCTCTTGGGGAACTAGTGCCCAAGCAATGGGGATACCCTCCTCAGTACACCGATAAACTCATCTTT. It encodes CALGELVPKQWGYPPQYTDKLIF.

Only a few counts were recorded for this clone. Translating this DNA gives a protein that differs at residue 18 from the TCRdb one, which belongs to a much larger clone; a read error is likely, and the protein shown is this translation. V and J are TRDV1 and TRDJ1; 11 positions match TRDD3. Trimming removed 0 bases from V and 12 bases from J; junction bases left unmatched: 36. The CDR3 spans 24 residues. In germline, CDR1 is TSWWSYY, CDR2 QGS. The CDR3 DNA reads TGTGCTCTTGGGGAACTCCTTATACTACCCAAAGTATGGGGGATACGCCAGGGGGACCTAAAGTTCATCTTT. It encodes CALGELLILPKVWGIRQGDLKFIF.

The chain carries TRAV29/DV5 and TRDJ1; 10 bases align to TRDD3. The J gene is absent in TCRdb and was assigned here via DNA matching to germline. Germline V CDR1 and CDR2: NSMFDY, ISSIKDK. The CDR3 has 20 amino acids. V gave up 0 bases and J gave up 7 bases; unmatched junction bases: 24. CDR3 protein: CAASASSAQEKTGGSGKLIF. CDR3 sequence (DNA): TGTGCAGCAAGCGCGTCTTCCGCCCAAGAGAAGACTGGGGGATCCGGTAAACTCATCTTT.

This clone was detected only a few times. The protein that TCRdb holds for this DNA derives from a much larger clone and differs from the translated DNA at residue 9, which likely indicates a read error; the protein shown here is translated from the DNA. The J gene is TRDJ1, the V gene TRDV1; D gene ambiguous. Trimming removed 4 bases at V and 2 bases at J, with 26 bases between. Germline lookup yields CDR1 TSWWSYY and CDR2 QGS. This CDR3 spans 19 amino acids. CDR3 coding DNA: TGTGCTCTTGGGGGACCACAAGGGGCGCCCCGTCTTGGAACCGATAAACTCATCTTT. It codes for CALGGPQGAPRLGTDKLIF.

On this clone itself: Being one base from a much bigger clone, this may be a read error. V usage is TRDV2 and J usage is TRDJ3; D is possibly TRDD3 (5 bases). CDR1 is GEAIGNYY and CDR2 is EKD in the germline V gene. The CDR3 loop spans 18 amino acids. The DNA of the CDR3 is TGTGCCTGTGACACCGTGGGCCTTAGCTCCTGGGACACCCGACGGATGTTTTTC. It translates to CACDTVGLSSWDTRRMFF.

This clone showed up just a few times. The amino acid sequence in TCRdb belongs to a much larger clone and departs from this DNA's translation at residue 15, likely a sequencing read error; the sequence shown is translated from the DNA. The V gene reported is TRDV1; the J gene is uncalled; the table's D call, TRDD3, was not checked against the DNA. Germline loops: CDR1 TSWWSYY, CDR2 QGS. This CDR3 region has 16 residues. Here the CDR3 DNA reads TGTGCTCTTGGGGAACCCTACTGGGGGATACGAGGTAAACTCACCTTT. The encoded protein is CALGEPYWGIRGKLTF.

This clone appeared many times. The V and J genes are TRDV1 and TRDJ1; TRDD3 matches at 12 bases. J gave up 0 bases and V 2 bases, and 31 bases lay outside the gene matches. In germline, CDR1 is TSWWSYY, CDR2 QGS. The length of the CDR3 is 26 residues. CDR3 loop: CALGELGPPTISWGIRGPSYTDKLIF. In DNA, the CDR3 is TGTGCTCTTGGGGAATTAGGGCCTCCTACGATTAGCTGGGGGATACGGGGGCCTTCTTACACCGATAAACTCATCTTT.

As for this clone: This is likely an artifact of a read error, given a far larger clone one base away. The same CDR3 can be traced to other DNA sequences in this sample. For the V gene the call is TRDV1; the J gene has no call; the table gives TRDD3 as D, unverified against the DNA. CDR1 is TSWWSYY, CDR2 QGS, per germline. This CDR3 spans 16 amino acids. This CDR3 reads CALGEGGGQYTDKLIF. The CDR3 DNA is TGTGCTCTTGGGGAAGGGGGGGGACAATACACCGATAAACTCATCTTC.

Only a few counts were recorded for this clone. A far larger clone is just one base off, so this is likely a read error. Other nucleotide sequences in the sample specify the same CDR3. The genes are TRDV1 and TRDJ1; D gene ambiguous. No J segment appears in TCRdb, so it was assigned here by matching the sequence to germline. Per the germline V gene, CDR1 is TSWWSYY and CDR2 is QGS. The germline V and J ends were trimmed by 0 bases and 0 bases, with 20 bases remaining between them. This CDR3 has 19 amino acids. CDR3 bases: TGTGCTCTTGGGGAACTAAGACCAGCCCGACCCCTGTACACCGATAAACTCATCTTT. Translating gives CALGELRPARPLYTDKLIF.

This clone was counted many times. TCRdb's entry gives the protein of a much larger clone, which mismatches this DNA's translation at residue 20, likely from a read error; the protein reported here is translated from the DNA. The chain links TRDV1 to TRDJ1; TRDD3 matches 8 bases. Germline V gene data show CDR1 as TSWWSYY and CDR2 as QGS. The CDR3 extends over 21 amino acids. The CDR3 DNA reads TGTGCTCTTGGGGAACATATGGCGGCCTACTGGGGGGCCCGGTGGACCGATAAACTCACCTTT. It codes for CALGEHMAAYWGARWTDKLTF.

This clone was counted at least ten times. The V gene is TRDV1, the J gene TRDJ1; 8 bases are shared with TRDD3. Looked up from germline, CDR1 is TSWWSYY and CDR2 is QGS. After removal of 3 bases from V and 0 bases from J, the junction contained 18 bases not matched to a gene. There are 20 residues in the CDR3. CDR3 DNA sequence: TGTGCTCTTGGGGACCCCGCCATACCCCAACTGGGGGTATACACCGATAAACTCATCTTT. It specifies CALGDPAIPQLGVYTDKLIF.

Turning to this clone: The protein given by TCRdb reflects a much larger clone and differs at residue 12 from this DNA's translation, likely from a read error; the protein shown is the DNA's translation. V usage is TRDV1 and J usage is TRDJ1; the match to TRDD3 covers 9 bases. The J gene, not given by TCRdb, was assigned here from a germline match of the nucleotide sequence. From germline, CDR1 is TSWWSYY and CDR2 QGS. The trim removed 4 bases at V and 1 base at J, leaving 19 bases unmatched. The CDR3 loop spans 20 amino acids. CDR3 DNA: TGTGCTCTTGGGGCTTTCCGGCGGGACTGGGGGACTCCAAGCACCGATAAACTCATCTTT. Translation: CALGAFRRDWGTPSTDKLIF.

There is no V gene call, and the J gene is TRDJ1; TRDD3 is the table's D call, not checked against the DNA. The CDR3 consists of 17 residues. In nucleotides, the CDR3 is TGTGCAGGGGGTAGAATGGGGGATAGAGGAAAGACCGAGAAAAGAATCTTT. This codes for CAGGRMGDRGKTEKRIF.

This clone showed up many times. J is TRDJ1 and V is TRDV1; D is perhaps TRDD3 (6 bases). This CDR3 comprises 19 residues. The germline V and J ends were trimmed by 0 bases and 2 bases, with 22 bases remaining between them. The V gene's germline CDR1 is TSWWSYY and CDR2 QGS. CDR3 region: CALGELRSLRLLGTDKLIF. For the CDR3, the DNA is TGTGCTCTTGGGGAACTTAGATCACTCCGTTTACTGGGAACCGATAAACTCATCTTT.

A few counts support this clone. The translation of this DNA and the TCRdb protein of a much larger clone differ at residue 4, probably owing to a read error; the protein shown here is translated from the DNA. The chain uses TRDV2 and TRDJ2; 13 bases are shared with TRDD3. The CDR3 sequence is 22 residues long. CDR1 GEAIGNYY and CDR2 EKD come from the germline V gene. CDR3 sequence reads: CACGTVSGATGGYAGPTAQLFF. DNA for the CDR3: TGTGCCTGTGGCACCGTGTCTGGGGCTACTGGGGGATACGCCGGACCGACAGCACAACTCTTCTTT.

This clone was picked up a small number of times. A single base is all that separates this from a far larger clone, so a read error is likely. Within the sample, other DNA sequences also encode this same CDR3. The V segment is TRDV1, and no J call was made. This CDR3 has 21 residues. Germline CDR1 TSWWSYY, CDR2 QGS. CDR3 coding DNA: TGTGCTCTTGGGCCCCCGCTCCTTCGTCTATCCCCGGTGGCCCACACCGATAAACTTATCTTT. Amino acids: CALGPPLLRLSPVAHTDKLIF.

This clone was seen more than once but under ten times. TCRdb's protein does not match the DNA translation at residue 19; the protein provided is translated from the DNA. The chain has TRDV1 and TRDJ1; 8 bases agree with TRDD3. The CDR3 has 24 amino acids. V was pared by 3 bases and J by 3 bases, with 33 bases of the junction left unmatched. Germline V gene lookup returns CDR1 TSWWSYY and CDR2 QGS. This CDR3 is CALGETSALLRSGDREEGADKLIF. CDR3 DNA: TGTGCTCTTGGGGAGACAAGCGCCCTCCTACGTTCGGGGGATAGAGAGGAAGGTGCCGATAAACTCATCTTT.

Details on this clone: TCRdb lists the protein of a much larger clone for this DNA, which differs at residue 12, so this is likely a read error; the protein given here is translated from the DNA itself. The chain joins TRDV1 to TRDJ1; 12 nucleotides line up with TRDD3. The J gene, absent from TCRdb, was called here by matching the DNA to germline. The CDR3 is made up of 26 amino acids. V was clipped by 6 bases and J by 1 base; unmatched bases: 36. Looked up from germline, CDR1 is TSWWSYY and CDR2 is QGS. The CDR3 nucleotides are TGTGCTCTTGGACCAACCCCTTATCCTACGCTTCTTTCTACTGGGGGATACAGGGCCGGCACCGATAAACTCATCTTT. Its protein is CALGPTPYPTLLSTGGYRAGTDKLIF.

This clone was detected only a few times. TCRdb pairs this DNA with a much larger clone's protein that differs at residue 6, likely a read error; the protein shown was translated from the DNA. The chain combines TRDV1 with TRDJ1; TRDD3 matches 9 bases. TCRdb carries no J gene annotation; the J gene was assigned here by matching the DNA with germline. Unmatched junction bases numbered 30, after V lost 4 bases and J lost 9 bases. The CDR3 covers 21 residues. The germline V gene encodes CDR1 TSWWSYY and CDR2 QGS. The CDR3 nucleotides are TGTGCTCTTGGGGTATGGAGAAGGCCTTCCTTTCCAAGGGGATACGGGGGGGAACTCATCTTT. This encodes CALGVWRRPSFPRGYGGELIF.

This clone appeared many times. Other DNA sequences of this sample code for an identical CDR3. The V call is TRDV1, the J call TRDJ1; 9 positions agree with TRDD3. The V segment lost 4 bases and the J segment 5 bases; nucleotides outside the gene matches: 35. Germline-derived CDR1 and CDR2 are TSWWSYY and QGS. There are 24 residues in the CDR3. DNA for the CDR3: TGTGCTCTTGGGGCCCGAAACGTAATTCCTGAGCCGGGGGATACTAGTGGGTATACAGATAAACTCATCTTT. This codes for CALGARNVIPEPGDTSGYTDKLIF.

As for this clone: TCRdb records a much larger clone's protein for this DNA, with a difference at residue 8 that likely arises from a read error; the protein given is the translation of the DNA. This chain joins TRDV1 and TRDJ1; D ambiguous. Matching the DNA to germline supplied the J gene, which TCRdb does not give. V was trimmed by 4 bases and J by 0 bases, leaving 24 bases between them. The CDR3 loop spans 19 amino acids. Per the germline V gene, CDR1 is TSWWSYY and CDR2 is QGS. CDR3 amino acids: CALGGRISRSCRDTDKLIF. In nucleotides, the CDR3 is TGTGCTCTTGGGGGACGTATAAGCCGCTCGTGTAGGGACACCGATAAACTCATCTTT.

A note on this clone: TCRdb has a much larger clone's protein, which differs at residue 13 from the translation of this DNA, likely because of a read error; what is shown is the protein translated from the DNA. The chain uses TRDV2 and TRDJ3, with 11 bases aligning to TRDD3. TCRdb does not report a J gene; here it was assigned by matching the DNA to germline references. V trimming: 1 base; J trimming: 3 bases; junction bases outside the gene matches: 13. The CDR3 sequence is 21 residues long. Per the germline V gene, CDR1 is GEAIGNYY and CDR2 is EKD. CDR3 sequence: CACDTALLIGGYVWDTRQMFF. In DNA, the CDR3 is TGTGCCTGTGACACGGCCCTGTTGATTGGGGGATACGTCTGGGACACCCGACAGATGTTTTTC.

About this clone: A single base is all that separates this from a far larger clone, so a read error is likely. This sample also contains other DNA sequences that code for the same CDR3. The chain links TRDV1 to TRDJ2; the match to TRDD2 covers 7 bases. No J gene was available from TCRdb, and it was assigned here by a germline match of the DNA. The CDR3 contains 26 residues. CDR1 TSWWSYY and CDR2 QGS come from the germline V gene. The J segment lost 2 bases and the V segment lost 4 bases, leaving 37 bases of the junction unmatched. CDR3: CALGGLALPMKLEDSPSLALTAQLFF. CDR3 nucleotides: TGTGCTCTTGGGGGACTAGCGCTTCCTATGAAGCTGGAGGATTCTCCCTCCTTAGCATTGACAGCACAACTCTTCTTT.

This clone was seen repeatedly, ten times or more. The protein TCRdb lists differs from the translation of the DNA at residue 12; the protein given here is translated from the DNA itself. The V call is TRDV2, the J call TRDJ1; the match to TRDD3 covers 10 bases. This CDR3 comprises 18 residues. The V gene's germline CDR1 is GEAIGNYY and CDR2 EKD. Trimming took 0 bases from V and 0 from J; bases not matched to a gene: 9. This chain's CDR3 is CACDTLTGGLSHTDKLIF. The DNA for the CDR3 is TGTGCCTGTGACACCCTAACTGGGGGATTGTCCCACACCGATAAACTCATCTTT.

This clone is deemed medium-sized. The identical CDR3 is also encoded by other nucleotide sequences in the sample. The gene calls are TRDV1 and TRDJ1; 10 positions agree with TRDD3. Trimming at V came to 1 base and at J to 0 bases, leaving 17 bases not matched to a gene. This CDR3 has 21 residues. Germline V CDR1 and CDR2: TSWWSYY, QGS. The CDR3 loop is CALGEPGLGRLGDLYTDKLIF. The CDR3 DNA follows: TGTGCTCTTGGGGAACCCGGCCTAGGTAGACTGGGGGATCTGTACACCGATAAACTCATCTTT.

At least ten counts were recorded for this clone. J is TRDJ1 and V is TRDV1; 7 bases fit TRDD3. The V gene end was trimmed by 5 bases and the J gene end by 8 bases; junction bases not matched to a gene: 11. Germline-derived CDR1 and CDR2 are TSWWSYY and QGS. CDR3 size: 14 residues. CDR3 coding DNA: TGTGCTCTTGGGAAGACTAAGGGGGATGGAAAACTCATCTTT. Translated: CALGKTKGDGKLIF.